This is a list of T cell receptor beta chains from one sample in a study of glioma-infiltrating T cells. One entry per CDR3 protein, called by TCRdb with MiXCR from the multiplex PCR reads. This sample yields about 99,000 distinct CDR3 sequences, of which 25% to 35% are seen a single time; roughly 45% belongs to the top ten. Sequencing used glioma tissue, nonneoplastic brain tissue, or PBMCs (not recorded which). These receptors all stem from a human donor with low-grade glioma or glioblastoma, undergoing nonglioma brain surgery, or in good health (not recorded which). Each CDR3 is given with its conserved first and last residue. Fields, in order: J gene, V gene, CDR3 protein.

TRBJ1-6	TRBV20-1	CSARDGAGEVSPLHF
TRBJ2-3	TRBV18	CASSPGQYTDTQYF
TRBJ1-6	TRBV27	CASSLTGFSPLHF
TRBJ1-6	TRBV6-1	CASRSTGDNNSPLHF
TRBJ2-3	TRBV27	CASSLTATDTQYF
TRBJ2-3	TRBV5-1	CASSLDLLAGTPDTQYF
TRBJ1-5	TRBV7-9	CASSSGTANQPQHF
TRBJ2-7	TRBV7-2	CASTGGGYEQYF
TRBJ2-3	TRBV12-3/TRBV12-4	CAITLRGATDTQYF
TRBJ2-3	TRBV29-1	CSVVLLWRGSTGTQYF
TRBJ2-7	TRBV5-5	CASSPAGTGLEQYF
TRBJ2-7	TRBV5-1	CASSPDRHPRHF
TRBJ2-1	TRBV7-8	CASSSHGRLGVNEQFF
TRBJ1-4	TRBV19	CASRFGTAATNEKLFF
TRBJ2-5	TRBV29-1	CSVDREQETQYF
TRBJ2-5	TRBV10-3	CAISSRGQEETQYF
TRBJ1-2	TRBV6-5	CASSYRGDCYTF
TRBJ2-7	TRBV7-9	CASRQYRDEHHF
TRBJ1-2	TRBV14	CASSHRSGQSNYGYTF
TRBJ1-5	TRBV4-2	CASSQEIGQAVQPQHF
TRBJ2-3	TRBV4-3	CASSLSGFSTDTQYF
TRBJ2-7	TRBV5-8	CASRLALALSYEQYF
TRBJ1-1	TRBV28	CASSFIRDTEAFF
TRBJ1-1	TRBV7-3	CASSLTGGYTEAFF
TRBJ1-6	TRBV12-3/TRBV12-4	CASSLGLSPLHF
TRBJ2-5	TRBV7-9	CASSYIVSGIQTQYF
TRBJ1-2	TRBV4-1	CASSHSQGTSYGYTF
TRBJ1-6	TRBV27	CASSLVVAAYSPLHF
TRBJ1-2	TRBV4-3	CASSSGRHGGYTF
TRBJ1-1	TRBV6-1	CASSPQGARTEAFF
TRBJ1-1	TRBV14	CASPLREVTEAFF
TRBJ2-3	TRBV9	CASSVGVLGWEDTQYF
TRBJ1-2	TRBV2	CASRADRGYHGYNF
TRBJ1-2	TRBV4-2	CASSPPPGQGTYGYTF
TRBJ1-1	TRBV7-9	CASSWGTGEYTEAFF
TRBJ2-7	TRBV6-6	CASSYGQSSYEQYF
TRBJ2-2	TRBV24-1	CATSDSSGDYGELFF
TRBJ2-3	TRBV7-9	CASSPGLDTQYF
TRBJ2-7	TRBV6-1	CASKHVGDRAIF
TRBJ1-2	TRBV19	CASSLGTGYGYTF
TRBJ1-2	TRBV19	CATKQGPNYGYTF
TRBJ1-5	TRBV12-3/TRBV12-4	CASSLTGVYSNKPQHF
TRBJ2-7	TRBV6-2/TRBV6-3	CASSYNYEQYF
TRBJ1-3	TRBV11-2	CASSLSLPRNTIYF
TRBJ1-4	TRBV14	CASSQISDSSGEKLFF
TRBJ2-1	TRBV18	CASSPLIRGTYNEQFF
TRBJ2-7	TRBV7-9	CASSSSPRGTSYEQYF
TRBJ2-1	TRBV19	CASQSGGLNNEQFF
TRBJ1-5	TRBV4-1	CASSHLGGQPQHF
TRBJ2-3	TRBV2	CAATGTDTQYF
TRBJ2-3	TRBV2	CASSTGTSISDTQYF
TRBJ2-1	TRBV5-6	CASSLVVASRSGQFF
TRBJ1-2	TRBV4-3	CASSQNLGDYGYTF
TRBJ2-7	TRBV11-2	CASSLVGTGGEQYF
TRBJ2-5	TRBV20-1	CSATQGVETQYF
TRBJ2-7	TRBV5-1	CASSAGQMYLREQYF
TRBJ2-7	TRBV7-8	CASSGRALAGDRLYF